This entry lists 30 T cell receptor beta chains sequenced from one sample in a study of blood T cell repertoires in COVID-19. This table comes from immunoSEQ multiplex PCR, and its TCRdb copy is limited to in-frame clones, with some not included. The table has about 80,000 clones, around 81% seen once; the top ten hold roughly 9%. Sequenced material: peripheral blood. The receptors were sampled from a human donor in a cohort sampled during active COVID-19.

The chain is built from TRBV28 and TRBJ1-6; D unresolved. The V and J ends lost 5 bases and 0 bases respectively, with 11 bases between them. This CDR3 comprises 16 residues. Germline V gene sequence: CDR1 MDHEN, CDR2 SYDVKM. CDR3 in amino acids: CASSLRASSYNSPLHF. The CDR3 bases are TGTGCCAGCAGTCTCCGTGCTAGCTCCTATAATTCACCCCTCCACTTT.

The rearrangement joins TRBV2 to TRBJ1-2, with 10 positions matching TRBD1. The CDR3 sequence is 15 residues long. Germline CDR1 and CDR2: SNHLY and FYNNEI. V was pared by 8 bases and J by 6 bases, with 12 bases of the junction left unmatched. CDR3 sequence (DNA): TGTGCCAGCGAGGAGTGGACAGGGGGAAATCATGGCTACACCTTC. Translating it yields CASEEWTGGNHGYTF.

V usage is TRBV6-1 and J usage is TRBJ2-6; D may be TRBD1 (6 bases). The CDR3 is made up of 16 amino acids. The V gene lost 0 bases and the J gene lost 2 bases, with 8 bases spanning the gap. CDR1 MNHNS and CDR2 SASEGT come from the germline V gene. CDR3 region: CASSEAQGTGANVLTF. The CDR3 DNA follows: TGTGCCAGCAGTGAAGCGCAGGGGACTGGGGCCAACGTCCTGACTTTC.

This chain links TRBV6-5 with TRBJ2-5; TRBD2 matches 8 bases. Germline-derived CDR1 and CDR2 are MNHEY and SVGAGI. This CDR3 is built from 13 residues. J was trimmed by 2 bases and V by 6 bases; bases with no gene match: 2. In DNA form, the CDR3 reads TGTGCCAGCAGCCGCGGGAGGCAAGAGACCCAGTACTTC. Protein sequence: CASSRGRQETQYF.

The chain joins TRBV13 to TRBJ2-1; 7 bases map to TRBD2. The CDR3 extends over 13 amino acids. J was trimmed by 6 bases and V by 5 bases; bases with no gene match: 4. The germline gives CDR1 PRHDT, CDR2 FYEKMQ (reference sequence). DNA for the CDR3: TGTGCCAGCAGCCCCCGGACTAGCAATGAGCAGTTCTTC. Protein: CASSPRTSNEQFF.

The V call is TRBV7-9, the J call TRBJ2-7, with 11 positions matching TRBD2. V trimming: 10 bases; J trimming: 5 bases; junction bases outside the gene matches: 7. The CDR3 sequence is 13 residues long. Germline-derived CDR1 and CDR2 are SEHNR and FQNEAQ (reference sequence). The CDR3: CATSGLAVDEQYF. DNA for the CDR3: TGTGCCACCTCGGGACTAGCGGTCGACGAGCAGTACTTC.

This chain connects TRBV20-1 to TRBJ2-1; 7 nucleotides match TRBD2. The V and J ends lost 0 bases and 12 bases, in that order; junction bases with no gene match: 2. The CDR3 extends over 11 amino acids. The germline V gene encodes CDR1 DFQATT and CDR2 SNEGSKA (reference sequence). CDR3 in amino acids: CSARDGGGQFF. CDR3 coding DNA: TGCAGTGCTAGAGATGGGGGGGGGCAGTTCTTC.

This rearrangement joins TRBV28 to TRBJ2-1; 9 bases fit TRBD1. Trimming at V came to 6 bases and at J to 7 bases, leaving 7 bases not matched to a gene. CDR1 and CDR2 from the germline V gene are MDHEN and SYDVKM. The CDR3 covers 14 residues. The CDR3 nucleotides are TGTGCCAGCAGACCGGACAGGGGCTTGAATGAGCAGTTCTTC. It is translated as CASRPDRGLNEQFF.

This chain uses TRBV6-5 with TRBJ1-4; TRBD1 matches at 7 bases. V dropped 2 bases and J dropped 8; count of bases not matched to a gene: 11. Germline lookup yields CDR1 MNHEY and CDR2 SVGAGI. The CDR3 runs 16 residues. CDR3 region: CASSYDATGLGEKLFF. The CDR3 nucleotides read TGTGCCAGCAGTTACGACGCGACAGGGTTAGGGGAAAAACTGTTTTTT.

This chain connects TRBV9 to TRBJ2-7, with D tentatively TRBD1 (7 bases). The CDR3 sequence is 15 residues long. The germline V gene has CDR1 SGDLS and CDR2 YYNGEE. Trimming took 4 bases from V and 5 from J, leaving 19 bases between them. The CDR3 loop reads CASSTTYRGGDEQYF. The CDR3, as DNA: TGTGCCAGCAGCACTACTTACAGGGGAGGCGACGAGCAGTACTTC.

J is TRBJ1-5 and V is TRBV6-5; TRBD1 agrees at 9 bases. Looked up from germline, CDR1 is MNHEY and CDR2 is SVGAGI. Germline trimming cut 4 bases from V and 0 bases from J; bases unmatched to any gene: 1. This CDR3 region has 15 residues. CDR3 in amino acids: CASSWDRDSNQPQHF. The CDR3 DNA reads TGTGCCAGCAGTTGGGACAGGGATAGCAATCAGCCCCAGCATTTT.

V gene TRBV5-1 combines with J gene TRBJ2-1; unclear D gene. Trimming left V 7 bases short and J 4 bases short, with 6 bases between. The CDR3 is made up of 11 amino acids. The germline CDR1 and CDR2 sequences are SGHRS and YFSETQ. CDR3 residues: CASRSYNEQFF. DNA for the CDR3: TGCGCCAGCCGCTCTTACAATGAGCAGTTCTTC.

The CDR3 bases are TGTGCCAGCAGCGGGGAGATTGGGGAGCTGTTTTTT. Protein product: CASSGEIGELFF. The chain uses TRBV7-9 and TRBJ2-2, with D perhaps matching TRBD2 (5 bases). This CDR3 is built from 12 residues. Germline CDR1 and CDR2: SEHNR and FQNEAQ (reference sequence). V lost 5 bases to trimming and J lost 8 bases, with 9 bases between them.

This clone was seen more than once but under ten times. The CDR3 DNA follows: TGTGCCACGGGACTAGCGGGGGTTGAGACCCAGTACTTC. Translating gives CATGLAGVETQYF. The genes are TRBV24-1 and TRBJ2-5; 14 bases agree with TRBD2. This CDR3 is 13 amino acids long. CDR1 KGHDR and CDR2 SFDVKD come from the germline V gene. J lost 5 bases, V lost 10 bases, and 2 bases had no gene match.

The V and J genes are TRBV18 and TRBJ2-7, with 8 bases that match TRBD1. This CDR3 is 13 amino acids long. V shed 6 bases and J 3 bases; nucleotides not matched to a gene: 4. Germline V gives CDR1 KGHSH, CDR2 LQKENI. DNA of the CDR3: TGTGCCAGCTCTGCGGACAGGGACTACGAGCAGTACTTC. Its translation: CASSADRDYEQYF.

V is TRBV28 and J is TRBJ2-3, with D uncertain. V was trimmed by 2 bases and J by 3 bases, leaving 12 bases between them. This CDR3 spans 15 amino acids. CDR1 and CDR2 from the germline V gene are MDHEN and SYDVKM. The CDR3 region has the DNA TGTGCCAGCAGTTTACGGTCAAGAGGAACAGATACGCAGTATTTT. Protein: CASSLRSRGTDTQYF.

The chain couples TRBV9 to TRBJ2-2; 7 bases fit TRBD1. CDR1 and CDR2 (germline): SGDLS, YYNGEE. Trimming removed 4 bases from V and 0 bases from J; junction bases left unmatched: 9. This CDR3 is built from 17 residues. The CDR3 loop is CASSYNPGQPNTGELFF. The CDR3 bases are TGTGCCAGCAGCTACAATCCGGGACAGCCGAACACCGGGGAGCTGTTTTTT.

The V gene is TRBV11-2, the J gene TRBJ2-5; 9 bases map to TRBD1. CDR3 size: 15 residues. V gave up 1 base and J gave up 5 bases; unmatched junction bases: 5. Germline V CDR1 and CDR2: SGHAT, FQNNGV. CDR3 bases: TGTGCCAGCAGCTTAGTGAGGACAGGGGTTGAGACCCAGTACTTC. Amino acids: CASSLVRTGVETQYF.

The rearrangement links TRBV27 to TRBJ2-3; 11 nucleotides match TRBD2. CDR3 length: 17 amino acids. Losses at the gene ends were 6 bases for V and 0 bases for J; bases not matched to a gene: 8. Germline V gene lookup returns CDR1 MNHEY and CDR2 SMNVEV (reference sequence). CDR3 nucleotides: TGTGCCAGCAGGCCCCTAGCGGGGGGATGGAGCACAGATACGCAGTATTTT. Protein sequence: CASRPLAGGWSTDTQYF.

The CDR3 region has the DNA TGTGCCACTTCGACGGGAGCGGGAGATACGCAGTATTTT. It is translated as CATSTGAGDTQYF. The V call is TRBV7-6, the J call TRBJ2-3, with D perhaps matching TRBD2 (6 bases). The V end lost 10 bases, the J end lost 5 bases, and 16 bases lay between the germline ends. The CDR3 sequence is 13 residues long. Germline CDR1 reads SGHVS; CDR2 reads FNYEAQ.

Of note for this clone: The sample carries other DNA sequences with the same CDR3. V is TRBV5-1 and J is TRBJ2-1, with 13 bases aligning to TRBD2. V lost 0 bases, J lost 4 bases, and 1 base stayed unmatched. Germline V gene sequence: CDR1 SGHRS, CDR2 YFSETQ. CDR3 size: 16 residues. CDR3 in amino acids: CASSLELAGGYNEQFF. The DNA of the CDR3 is TGCGCCAGCAGCTTGGAACTAGCGGGAGGGTACAATGAGCAGTTCTTC.

The chain has TRBV5-4 and TRBJ1-1; D is possibly TRBD1 (6 bases). The V and J ends lost 0 bases and 4 bases respectively, with 10 bases between them. Germline loops: CDR1 SGHNT, CDR2 YYREEE (reference sequence). The CDR3 totals 14 residues. The CDR3 loop is CASSLVGASTEAFF. The CDR3 DNA is TGTGCCAGCAGCTTGGTGGGGGCAAGCACTGAAGCTTTCTTT.

The chain combines TRBV9 with TRBJ2-1; no definite D call. Deletions cut 0 bases from V and 2 bases from J, with 9 bases between. The CDR3 loop spans 15 amino acids. Germline CDR1 reads SGDLS; CDR2 reads YYNGEE. CDR3 DNA sequence: TGTGCCAGCAGCGTAGGAGCGCAGCCCTACAATGAGCAGTTCTTC. Translated, it gives CASSVGAQPYNEQFF.

V usage is TRBV11-1 and J usage is TRBJ1-2, with TRBD1 identical over 7 bases. J lost 4 bases, V lost 5 bases, and 1 base had no gene match. The CDR3 runs 12 residues. Per the germline V gene, CDR1 is SGHAT and CDR2 is FQDESV (reference sequence). CDR3 bases: TGTGCCAGCAGCGAGGGGGCCTATGGCTACACCTTC. Amino acid sequence: CASSEGAYGYTF.

CDR3 coding DNA: TGCGCCAGCAGCCGCGAGGCACTAGCGGGAGTGGCAGATACGCAGTATTTT. Translated: CASSREALAGVADTQYF. The V gene is TRBV5-1, the J gene TRBJ2-3, with TRBD2 identical over 11 bases. Germline V lookup: CDR1 SGHRS, CDR2 YFSETQ. V was pared by 4 bases and J by 4 bases, with 11 bases of the junction left unmatched. The CDR3 contains 17 residues. Supplemented by reference TRBV5-1 and TRBJ2-3, the full variable domain reads KAGVTQTPRYLIKTRGQQVTLSCSPISGHRSVSWYQQTPGQGLQFLFEYFSETQRNKGNFPGRFSGRQFSNSRSEMNVSTLELGDSALYLCASSREALAGVADTQYFGPGTRLTVL.

This clone was detected a few times. The rearrangement joins TRBV6-5 to TRBJ1-5, with D unresolved. CDR1 and CDR2 (germline): MNHEY, SVGAGI. V gave up 3 bases and J gave up 2 bases, with 5 bases separating them. The CDR3 consists of 13 residues. The CDR3 DNA follows: TGTGCCAGCAGTTATGGGCGCAATCAGCCCCAGCATTTT. Translating it yields CASSYGRNQPQHF.

V and J are TRBV7-9 and TRBJ2-7, with 9 positions matching TRBD2. Trimming removed 5 bases from V and 9 bases from J; junction bases left unmatched: 8. CDR3 length: 13 amino acids. The V gene's germline CDR1 is SEHNR and CDR2 FQNEAQ (reference sequence). This chain's CDR3 is CASSALVAGAQYF. The CDR3 coding sequence is TGTGCCAGCAGCGCCTTGGTAGCGGGAGCGCAGTACTTC.

This clone has more than one count but fewer than ten. The J gene is TRBJ2-2, the V gene TRBV7-8, with 7 nucleotides matching TRBD2. The CDR3 runs 16 residues. CDR1 SGHVS and CDR2 FQNEAQ come from the germline V gene. J lost 1 base, V lost 1 base, and 3 bases had no gene match. The CDR3 DNA follows: TGTGCCAGCAGCTTAGGCCTAGCGGAGAACACCGGGGAGCTGTTTTTT. Translated: CASSLGLAENTGELFF.

The chain has TRBV7-8 and TRBJ1-1; 8 nucleotides agree with TRBD1. Germline V gives CDR1 SGHVS, CDR2 FQNEAQ. The CDR3 runs 16 residues. Trimming removed 3 bases from V and 3 bases from J; junction bases left unmatched: 9. The CDR3 coding sequence is TGTGCCAGCAGCTTCCTACAGGGGGATTGGCACACTGAAGCTTTCTTT. Its translation: CASSFLQGDWHTEAFF.

This chain links TRBV7-9 with TRBJ2-5; 10 nucleotides line up with TRBD1. Germline values: CDR1 SEHNR, CDR2 FQNEAQ (reference sequence). The junction had 6 bases not matched to a gene; V was cut back by 5 bases and J by 3 bases. The CDR3 totals 15 residues. CDR3: CASSKQGTGEETQYF. In DNA form, the CDR3 reads TGTGCCAGCAGCAAGCAGGGGACAGGGGAAGAGACCCAGTACTTC.